One and the same sample provided the 25 T cell receptor beta chains below, sequenced in a study of response to subunit inactivated influenza vaccine. From the RT-PCR reads, TCRdb called clonotypes with MiXCR, one entry per CDR3 protein. The table records roughly 760,000 distinct CDR3 sequences, approximately 22% of them present only once. The sequencing used PBMCs from blood, collected about 5 days after vaccination. The receptors originated from a man aged 45-65 years who received an inactivated influenza vaccine.

In this sample, this clonotype turned up many times. The chain carries TRBV6-2 or TRBV6-3 and TRBJ2-1; weak D call: TRBD1 (6 bases). V was trimmed by 7 bases and J by 5 bases, leaving 24 bases between them. Germline V CDR1 and CDR2: MNHEY, SVGEGT. The CDR3 is 17 amino acids. CDR3 bases: TGTGCCAGCATCCCCTCCGGGATAGGGGGTGGCCACAATGAGCAGTTCTTC. It translates to CASIPSGIGGGHNEQFF.

The chain uses TRBV30 and TRBJ2-1; D possibly matches TRBD1 or TRBD2 (6 bases each). The germline V and J ends were trimmed by 2 bases and 8 bases, with 13 bases remaining between them. The CDR3 sequence is 13 residues long. The germline CDR1 and CDR2 sequences are GTSNPN and SVGIG (reference sequence). For the CDR3, the DNA is TGTGCCTGGAGTAGGGGGGTAGGCCATGAGCAGTTCTTC. Its translation: CAWSRGVGHEQFF. Supplemented by reference TRBV30 and TRBJ2-1, the full variable domain reads SQTIHQWPATLVQPVGSPLSLECTVEGTSNPNLYWYRQAAGRGLQLLFYSVGIGQISSEVPQNLSASRPQDRQFILSSKKLLLSDSGFYLCAWSRGVGHEQFFGPGTRLTVL.

This clonotype has a handful of counts. V usage is TRBV24-1 and J usage is TRBJ2-5, with TRBD2 as a possible D gene (6 bases). Trimming left V 2 bases short and J 5 bases short, with 17 bases between. Germline values: CDR1 KGHDR, CDR2 SFDVKD. This CDR3 is 16 amino acids long. CDR3 nucleotide sequence: TGTGCCACCAGTGATTCCTCTTTTAGGGCGGGGGAGACCCAGTACTTC. This encodes CATSDSSFRAGETQYF.

The rearrangement uses TRBV24-1 and TRBJ2-6, with a possible D match to TRBD1 (5 bases). CDR1 is KGHDR and CDR2 is SFDVKD in the germline V gene. This CDR3 region has 14 residues. V was clipped by 7 bases and J by 4 bases, with 10 bases between them. CDR3 residues: CATSQGGGANVLTF. CDR3 in DNA: TGTGCCACCAGCCAGGGTGGAGGGGCCAACGTCCTGACTTTC.

This clonotype was observed a few times. This chain links TRBV29-1 with TRBJ1-1; 9 bases line up with TRBD1. Germline assignment: CDR1 SQVTM and CDR2 ANQGSEA. This CDR3 spans 15 amino acids. The junction had 7 bases not matched to a gene; V was cut back by 1 base and J by 4 bases. The CDR3 coding sequence is TGCAGCGTTGAAGGGGACAGGGAGGATGGCACTGAAGCTTTCTTT. It translates to CSVEGDREDGTEAFF. The entire variable domain, with the rest obtained from reference TRBV29-1 and TRBJ1-1, is as follows: SAVISQKPSRDICQRGTSLTIQCQVDSQVTMMFWYRQQPGQSLTLIATANQGSEATYESGFVIDKFPISRPNLTFSTLTVSNMSPEDSSIYLCSVEGDREDGTEAFFGQGTRLTVV.

The V call is TRBV4-1, the J call TRBJ2-1; TRBD2 aligns across 14 bases. This CDR3 contains 19 residues. The junction had 9 bases not matched to a gene; V was cut back by 1 base and J by 4 bases. The germline gives CDR1 MGHRA, CDR2 YSYEKL. Written as DNA, the CDR3 is TGCGCCAGCAGCCAAGGGATCCCCCGACTAGCGGGGGGGTACAATGAGCAGTTCTTC. It specifies CASSQGIPRLAGGYNEQFF.

CDR3 region: CASSWNSGSGGYEQYF. The CDR3 DNA is TGCGCCAGCAGCTGGAACTCGGGGAGCGGAGGGTACGAGCAGTACTTC. J is TRBJ2-7 and V is TRBV5-1; the D gene is possibly TRBD2 (6 bases). CDR3 length equals 16 residues. In germline, CDR1 is SGHRS, CDR2 YFSETQ. Between the trimmed V and J ends, which lost 3 bases and 4 bases, there was a span of 20 bases.

This clonotype appeared many times. The chain joins TRBV10-3 to TRBJ2-2; no clear D. Trimming took off 11 bases at V and 0 bases at J, with 10 bases between the two ends. This CDR3 spans 13 amino acids. Germline V lookup: CDR1 ENHRY, CDR2 SYGVKD. DNA of the CDR3: TGTGCCGTCGGCGACGCGAACACCGGGGAGCTGTTTTTT. This codes for CAVGDANTGELFF.

The genes are TRBV20-1 and TRBJ2-7; D might be TRBD1 or TRBD2, each matching 5 bases. V was trimmed by 3 bases and J by 0 bases, leaving 21 bases between them. The CDR3 has 17 amino acids. Germline V gives CDR1 DFQATT, CDR2 SNEGSKA (reference sequence). CDR3 in DNA: TGCAGTGCTAGCCGGGACCGACTATTCATAAGCTCCTACGAGCAGTACTTC. Amino acid sequence: CSASRDRLFISSYEQYF.

The V gene is TRBV7-3, the J gene TRBJ2-3; D is ambiguous. CDR3 length equals 14 residues. The germline CDR1 and CDR2 sequences are SGHTA and FQGTGA. V lost 5 bases, J lost 4 bases, and 13 bases lay in between. CDR3 coding DNA: TGTGCCAGCAGCCCCTTCCCCCTGGCAGATACGCAGTATTTT. This gives the protein CASSPFPLADTQYF. Complete variable domain (other parts from reference TRBV7-3 and TRBJ2-3): GAGVSQTPSNKVTEKGKYVELRCDPISGHTALYWYRQSLGQGPEFLIYFQGTGAADDSGLPNDRFFAVRPEGSVSTLKIQRTERGDSAVYLCASSPFPLADTQYFGPGTRLTVL.

This clonotype occurred many times. This chain joins TRBV20-1 and TRBJ2-3, with 16 bases identical to TRBD2. V dropped 5 bases and J dropped 1; count of bases not matched to a gene: 9. In germline, CDR1 is DFQATT, CDR2 SNEGSKA (reference sequence). CDR3 length equals 18 residues. The CDR3 bases are TGCAGTGCTTCGGGACTAGCGGGGGGGCTGGGTGGCACAGATACGCAGTATTTT. Translated: CSASGLAGGLGGTDTQYF.

The chain joins TRBV6-2 or TRBV6-3 to TRBJ1-1; D might be TRBD1 (6 bases). From germline, CDR1 is MNHEY and CDR2 SVGEGT. The CDR3 totals 12 residues. The germline V and J ends were trimmed by 6 bases and 10 bases, with 15 bases remaining between them. The DNA for the CDR3 is TGTGCCAGCAGCGAATTTGGGGGGGCAGCTTTCTTT. This translates into CASSEFGGAAFF.

This clonotype appeared a few times. This rearrangement joins TRBV5-1 to TRBJ2-3; possible D gene TRBD1, 7 bases. Trimming removed 1 base at V and 7 bases at J, with 22 bases between. CDR1 SGHRS and CDR2 YFSETQ come from the germline V gene. The length of the CDR3 is 17 residues. CDR3 protein: CASSLRGGDSGYNTQYF. The CDR3 coding sequence is TGCGCCAGCAGCTTGAGAGGAGGGGACAGCGGGTACAATACGCAGTATTTT.

This chain connects TRBV5-1 to TRBJ2-7, with TRBD2 matching over 10 bases. V trimming: 4 bases; J trimming: 5 bases; junction bases outside the gene matches: 6. CDR3 length equals 14 residues. Germline CDR1 SGHRS, CDR2 YFSETQ. CDR3 sequence (DNA): TGCGCCAGCAGCCCGGTAGCGGGAGGCCACGAGCAGTACTTC. It encodes CASSPVAGGHEQYF.

The chain recombines TRBV7-2 with TRBJ1-1; 10 bases line up with TRBD1. The CDR3 runs to 15 residues. Germline V gene data show CDR1 as SGHTA and CDR2 as FQGNSA. Germline trimming cut 4 bases from V and 7 bases from J; bases unmatched to any gene: 9. CDR3 residues: CASSYRTGGIDEAFF. The CDR3, as DNA: TGTGCCAGCAGCTACCGGACAGGGGGAATCGATGAAGCTTTCTTT.

This clonotype was counted between two and nine times. The chain has TRBV20-1 and TRBJ2-5; 7 positions match TRBD2. Germline loops: CDR1 DFQATT, CDR2 SNEGSKA (reference sequence). The CDR3 runs 14 residues. CDR3 in DNA: TGCAGCCTGGTTGGGCGGGAGATTCGGGAGACCCAGTACTTC. Its translation: CSLVGREIRETQYF.

This rearrangement joins TRBV12-3 or TRBV12-4 to TRBJ1-6; TRBD1 matches at 7 bases. The CDR3 length is 16 residues. The V segment lost 5 bases and the J segment 3 bases; nucleotides outside the gene matches: 7. CDR3 sequence (DNA): TGTGCCAGCAGTCAGGGGGAGGTTGTCTATAATTCACCCCTCCACTTT. Amino acids: CASSQGEVVYNSPLHF.

The rearrangement links TRBV5-1 to TRBJ2-3; D is undetermined. V was trimmed by 4 bases and J by 0 bases, leaving 18 bases between them. Germline V lookup: CDR1 SGHRS, CDR2 YFSETQ. This CDR3 spans 17 amino acids. Written as DNA, the CDR3 is TGCGCCAGCAGCGTAGGGCTAGACTTAAGCAGCACAGATACGCAGTATTTT. It is translated as CASSVGLDLSSTDTQYF.

The chain employs TRBV6-1 and TRBJ1-3; unclear D gene. This CDR3 has 14 amino acids. Germline V gives CDR1 MNHNS, CDR2 SASEGT. V was pared by 9 bases and J by 0 bases, with 12 bases between. Here the CDR3 reads CASGLGISGNTIYF. The CDR3 DNA is TGTGCCAGTGGCCTGGGAATCTCTGGAAACACCATATATTTT.

This clonotype was seen a handful of times. This sequence joins TRBV12-3 or TRBV12-4 and TRBJ2-5; D is unclear. V lost 4 bases to trimming and J lost 1 base, with 10 bases between them. The CDR3 length is 14 residues. For the CDR3, the DNA is TGTGCCAGCAGTTCCCAGCAGTCCCAAGAGACCCAGTACTTC. Translating it yields CASSSQQSQETQYF.

This clonotype was observed a few times. The V and J genes are TRBV2 and TRBJ2-1; 12 nucleotides line up with TRBD2. V trimming: 4 bases; J trimming: 3 bases; junction bases outside the gene matches: 7. Germline CDR1 is SNHLY and CDR2 is FYNNEI. The CDR3 has 17 residues. In nucleotides, the CDR3 is TGTGCCAGCAGTGTACTAGCGGGGGGTCCCCTCTACAATGAGCAGTTCTTC. Its translation: CASSVLAGGPLYNEQFF. The full variable domain, rest sourced from reference TRBV2 and TRBJ2-1, is EPEVTQTPSHQVTQMGQEVILRCVPISNHLYFYWYRQILGQKVEFLVSFYNNEISEKSEIFDDQFSVERPDGSNFTLKIRSTKLEDSAMYFCASSVLAGGPLYNEQFFGPGTRLTVL.

The V call is TRBV3-1, the J call TRBJ2-3; weak D call: TRBD2 (5 bases). Germline CDR1 is LGHDT and CDR2 is YNNKEL (reference sequence). The CDR3 loop spans 15 amino acids. Trimming left V 3 bases short and J 2 bases short, with 12 bases between. The CDR3 here is CASSHGLEDTDTQYF. The CDR3 region has the DNA TGTGCCAGCAGCCACGGACTGGAAGACACAGATACGCAGTATTTT.

As DNA, the CDR3 is TGTGCCAGCAGCCAAGGCGAGAGACGGACTGCTACCTACAATGAGCAGTTCTTC. It encodes CASSQGERRTATYNEQFF. The V call is TRBV4-2, the J call TRBJ2-1, with D possibly TRBD2 on 5 matching bases. V lost 1 base, J lost 2 bases, and 18 bases lay in between. The CDR3 is made up of 18 amino acids. CDR1 LGHNA and CDR2 YNFKEQ come from the germline V gene.

V gene TRBV29-1 combines with J gene TRBJ2-1; D not resolved. Germline V CDR1 and CDR2: SQVTM, ANQGSEA. Trimming stripped 8 bases from V and 5 bases from J, with 19 bases between. This CDR3 spans 14 amino acids. Here the CDR3 DNA reads TGCAGCACTGAGCGAACCCGCCCTAACAATGAGCAGTTCTTC. Encoded protein: CSTERTRPNNEQFF.

The chain recombines TRBV3-1 with TRBJ1-1; 7 bases line up with TRBD1. The CDR3 has 15 amino acids. The germline CDR1 and CDR2 sequences are LGHDT and YNNKEL (reference sequence). V trimming: 3 bases; J trimming: 0 bases; junction bases outside the gene matches: 4. CDR3 sequence (DNA): TGTGCCAGCAGCCAGAGGGGGACAGTGAACACTGAAGCTTTCTTT. This encodes CASSQRGTVNTEAFF.